Sequencing of this T cell receptor beta chain was carried out in a study of blood T cells in healthy people across ages. Notes on the study in general: Expanded clonotype shifts may have been confounded, as the donors had an unknown CMV status. A conclusive naive versus antigen-experienced comparison was prevented by the unsorted PBMCs.

A few counts support this clonotype. Its cognate antigen is unknown. This CDR3 is built from 12 residues. Trimming cost V 4 bases and J 3 bases, with 7 bases left between them. Germline V gene data show CDR1 as DFQATT and CDR2 as SNEGSKA (reference sequence). Primed by a sample-barcoded 5' primer and a J-beta primer mix, a second PCR proceeded for about 7 to 12 cycles. Each cDNA molecule, via a template-switch adaptor with 12 random nucleotides, was tagged. TCRdb reprocessed the 5' RACE reads via MiXCR and lists one record per CDR3 protein. Among some 1.4 million distinct CDR3 sequences, roughly 40% were seen once, and the ten largest hold 7.9%.

This receptor was identified in a woman between 18 and 29 years old in good health. Specimen: blood. V usage is TRBV20-1 and J usage is TRBJ1-5; D uncertain. The CDR3 here is CSATGANQPQHF. The CDR3 nucleotides are TGCAGTGCTACGGGAGCCAATCAGCCCCAGCATTTT.